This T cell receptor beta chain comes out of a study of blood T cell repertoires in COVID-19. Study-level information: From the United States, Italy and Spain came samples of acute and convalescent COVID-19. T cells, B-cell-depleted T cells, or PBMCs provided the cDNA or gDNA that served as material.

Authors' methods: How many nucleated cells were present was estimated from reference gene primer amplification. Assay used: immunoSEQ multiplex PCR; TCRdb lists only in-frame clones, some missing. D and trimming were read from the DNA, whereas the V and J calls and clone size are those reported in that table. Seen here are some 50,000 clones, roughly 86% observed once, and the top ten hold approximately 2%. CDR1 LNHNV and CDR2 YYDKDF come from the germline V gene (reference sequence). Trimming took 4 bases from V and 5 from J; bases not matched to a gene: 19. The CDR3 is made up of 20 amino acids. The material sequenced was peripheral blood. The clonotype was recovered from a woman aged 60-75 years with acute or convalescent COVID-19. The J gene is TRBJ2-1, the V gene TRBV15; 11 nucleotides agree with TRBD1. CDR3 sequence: CATSKAGQGALYRAHNEQFF. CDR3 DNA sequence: TGTGCCACCAGCAAGGCCGGACAGGGGGCTTTGTATAGGGCACACAATGAGCAGTTCTTC. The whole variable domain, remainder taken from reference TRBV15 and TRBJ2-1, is DAMVIQNPRYQVTQFGKPVTLSCSQTLNHNVMYWYQQKSSQAPKLLFHYYDKDFNNEADTPDNFQSRRPNTSFCFLDIRSPGLGDTAMYLCATSKAGQGALYRAHNEQFFGPGTRLTVL.